This TCR beta chain was captured by sequencing in a study of CDR3 diversity in severe acne. Germline lookup yields CDR1 MNHEY and CDR2 SVGAGI. The junction had 10 bases not matched to a gene; V was cut back by 2 bases and J by 5 bases. The CDR3 sequence is 16 residues long. TCRdb re-called the PCR reads with MiXCR, one entry per CDR3 protein. The sample lists almost 85,000 distinct CDR3 sequences, 51% occurring once. This clonotype has at least ten counts. Sequenced: blood. The gene calls are TRBV6-5 and TRBJ2-7; 9 bases match TRBD1. The TCR comes from a male donor in good health, without acne. In DNA form, the CDR3 reads TGTGCCAGCAGTTACCAATCCGGGACAGGGAGCCACGAGCAGTACTTC. Protein product: CASSYQSGTGSHEQYF.